The clone carrying this T cell receptor (beta chain) is classed as medium-sized. The source of the sample is a study of T cell changes during pregnancy in multiple sclerosis. Assay used: immunoSEQ multiplex PCR; TCRdb lists only in-frame clones, some missing. Counted here are about 28,000 clones, 80% to 90% occurring once; the ten biggest clones make up roughly 3.7%. The junction had 2 bases not matched to a gene; V was cut back by 2 bases and J by 1 base. The CDR3 is 14 residues long. Germline CDR1 and CDR2: SGHRS and YFSETQ. The clonotype originates from a female donor in good health, enrolled as a control in a pregnancy study. The specimen comprised CD4+ T cells from peripheral blood mononuclear cells, sampled in the first trimester of pregnancy. V is TRBV5-1 and J is TRBJ2-5; 7 nucleotides match TRBD2. As DNA, the CDR3 is TGCGCCAGCAGCTTTAGCGGGCCCCAAGAGACCCAGTACTTC. Residues: CASSFSGPQETQYF. The variable domain in full, completed from reference TRBV5-1 and TRBJ2-5, reads KAGVTQTPRYLIKTRGQQVTLSCSPISGHRSVSWYQQTPGQGLQFLFEYFSETQRNKGNFPGRFSGRQFSNSRSEMNVSTLELGDSALYLCASSFSGPQETQYFGPGTRLLVL.